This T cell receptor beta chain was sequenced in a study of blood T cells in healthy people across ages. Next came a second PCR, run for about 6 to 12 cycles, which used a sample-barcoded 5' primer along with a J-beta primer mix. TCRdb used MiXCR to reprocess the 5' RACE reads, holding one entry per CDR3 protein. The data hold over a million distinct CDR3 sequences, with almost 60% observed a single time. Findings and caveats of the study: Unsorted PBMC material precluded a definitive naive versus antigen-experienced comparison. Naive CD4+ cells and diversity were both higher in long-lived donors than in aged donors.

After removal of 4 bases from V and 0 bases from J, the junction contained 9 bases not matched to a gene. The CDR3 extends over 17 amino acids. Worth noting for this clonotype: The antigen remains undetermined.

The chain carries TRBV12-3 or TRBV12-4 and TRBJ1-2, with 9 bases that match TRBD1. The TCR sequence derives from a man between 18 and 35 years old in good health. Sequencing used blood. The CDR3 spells CASSSSTGGAANYGYTF. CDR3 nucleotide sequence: TGTGCCAGCAGTTCCTCGACAGGGGGGGCTGCTAACTATGGCTACACCTTC.